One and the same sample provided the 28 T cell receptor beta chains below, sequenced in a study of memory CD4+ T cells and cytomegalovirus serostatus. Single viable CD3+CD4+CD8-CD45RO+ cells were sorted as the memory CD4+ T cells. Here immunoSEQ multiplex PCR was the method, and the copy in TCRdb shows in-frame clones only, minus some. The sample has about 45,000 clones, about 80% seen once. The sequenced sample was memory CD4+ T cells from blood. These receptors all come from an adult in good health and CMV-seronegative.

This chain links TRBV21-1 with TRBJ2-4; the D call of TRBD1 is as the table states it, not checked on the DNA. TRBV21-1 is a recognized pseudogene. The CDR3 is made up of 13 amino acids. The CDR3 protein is CASSLQAKGIQYF. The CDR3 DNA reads TGTGCCAGCAGCTTGCAGGCAAAGGGGATTCAGTACTTC.

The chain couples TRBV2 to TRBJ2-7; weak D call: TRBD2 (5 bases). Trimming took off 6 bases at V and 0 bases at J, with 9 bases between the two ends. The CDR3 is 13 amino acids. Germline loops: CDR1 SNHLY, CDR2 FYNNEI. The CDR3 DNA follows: TGTGCCAGCAGCGGGGATTACTCCTACGAGCAGTACTTC. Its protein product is CASSGDYSYEQYF.

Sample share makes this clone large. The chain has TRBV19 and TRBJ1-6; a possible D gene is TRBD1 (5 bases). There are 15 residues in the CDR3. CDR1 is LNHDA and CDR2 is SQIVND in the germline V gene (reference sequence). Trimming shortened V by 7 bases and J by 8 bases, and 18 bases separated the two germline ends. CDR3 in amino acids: CASTPAGGADSPLHF. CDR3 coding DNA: TGTGCCAGTACCCCTGCAGGAGGGGCGGATTCACCCCTCCACTTT.

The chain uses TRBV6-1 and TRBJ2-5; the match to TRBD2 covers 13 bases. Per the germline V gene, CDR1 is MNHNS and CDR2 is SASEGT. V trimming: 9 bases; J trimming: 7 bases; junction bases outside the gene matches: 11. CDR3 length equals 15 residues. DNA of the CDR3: TGTGCCAGTCGAACCACTAGCGGGGGGGCCGGGACCCAGTACTTC. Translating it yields CASRTTSGGAGTQYF.

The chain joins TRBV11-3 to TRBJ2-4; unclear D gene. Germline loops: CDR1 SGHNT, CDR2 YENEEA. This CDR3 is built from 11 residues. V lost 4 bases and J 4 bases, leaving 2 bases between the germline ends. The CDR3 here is CASSSKNIQYF. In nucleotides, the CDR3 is TGTGCCAGCAGCTCGAAAAACATTCAGTACTTC.

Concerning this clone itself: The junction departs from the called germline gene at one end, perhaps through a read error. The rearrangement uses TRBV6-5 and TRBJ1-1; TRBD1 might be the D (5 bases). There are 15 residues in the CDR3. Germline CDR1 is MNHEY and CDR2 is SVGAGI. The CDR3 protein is CASSSPVRETELPTF. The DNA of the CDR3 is TGTGCCAGCAGCTCGCCTGTCCGGGAGACAGAGCTACCGACCTTT.

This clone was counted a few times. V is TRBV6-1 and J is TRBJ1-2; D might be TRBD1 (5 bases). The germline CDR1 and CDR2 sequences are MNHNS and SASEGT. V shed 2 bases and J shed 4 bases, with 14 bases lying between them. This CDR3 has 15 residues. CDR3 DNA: TGTGCCAGCAGTGAAAGTTTGGGGGTCCTCTATGGCTACACCTTC. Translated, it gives CASSESLGVLYGYTF.

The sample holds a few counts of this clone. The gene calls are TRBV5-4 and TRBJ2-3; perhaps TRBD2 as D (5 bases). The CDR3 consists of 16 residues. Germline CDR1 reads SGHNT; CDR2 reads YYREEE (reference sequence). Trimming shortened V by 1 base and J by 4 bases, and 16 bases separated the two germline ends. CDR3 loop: CASSLFVVEEADTQYF. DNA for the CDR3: TGTGCCAGCAGCTTGTTCGTGGTGGAGGAGGCAGATACGCAGTATTTT.

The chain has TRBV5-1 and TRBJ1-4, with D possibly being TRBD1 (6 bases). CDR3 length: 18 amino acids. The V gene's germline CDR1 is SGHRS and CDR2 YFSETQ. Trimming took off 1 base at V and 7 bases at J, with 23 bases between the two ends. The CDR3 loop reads CASSLRGVRGLGGEKLFF. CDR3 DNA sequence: TGCGCCAGCAGCTTGAGGGGGGTTCGAGGATTAGGCGGTGAAAAACTGTTTTTT.

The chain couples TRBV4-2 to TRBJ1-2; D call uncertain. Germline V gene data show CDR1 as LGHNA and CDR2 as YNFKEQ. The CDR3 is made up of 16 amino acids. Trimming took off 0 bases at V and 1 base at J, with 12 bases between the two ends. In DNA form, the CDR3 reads TGTGCCAGCAGCCAAGATTATTTGGGCAATAACTATGGCTACACCTTC. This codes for CASSQDYLGNNYGYTF.

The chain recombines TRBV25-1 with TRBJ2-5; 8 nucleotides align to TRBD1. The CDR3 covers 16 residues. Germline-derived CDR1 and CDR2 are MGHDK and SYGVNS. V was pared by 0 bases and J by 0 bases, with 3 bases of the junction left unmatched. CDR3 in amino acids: CASSEYGTGYQETQYF. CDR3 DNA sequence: TGTGCCAGCAGTGAATATGGGACAGGCTACCAAGAGACCCAGTACTTC. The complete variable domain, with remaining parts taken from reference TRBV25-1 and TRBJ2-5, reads EADIYQTPRYLVIGTGKKITLECSQTMGHDKMYWYQQDPGMELHLIHYSYGVNSTEKGDLSSESTVSRIRTEHFPLTLESARPSHTSQYLCASSEYGTGYQETQYFGPGTRLLVL.

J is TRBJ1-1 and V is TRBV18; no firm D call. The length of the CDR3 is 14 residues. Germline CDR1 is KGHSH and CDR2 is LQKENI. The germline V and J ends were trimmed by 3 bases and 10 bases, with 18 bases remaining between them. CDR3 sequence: CASSPNLDMFGAFF. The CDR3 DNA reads TGTGCCAGCTCACCTAATCTGGATATGTTCGGAGCTTTCTTT.

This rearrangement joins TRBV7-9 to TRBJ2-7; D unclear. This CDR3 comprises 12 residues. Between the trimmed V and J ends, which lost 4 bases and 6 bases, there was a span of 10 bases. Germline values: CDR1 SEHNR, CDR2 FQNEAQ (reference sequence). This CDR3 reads CASSSPLGEQYF. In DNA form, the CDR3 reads TGTGCCAGCAGCTCGCCCCTCGGCGAGCAGTACTTC. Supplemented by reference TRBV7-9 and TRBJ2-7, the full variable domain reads DTGVSQNPRHKITKRGQNVTFRCDPISEHNRLYWYRQTLGQGPEFLTYFQNEAQLEKSRLLSDRFSAERPKGSFSTLEIQRTEQGDSAMYLCASSSPLGEQYFGPGTRLTVT.

The DNA for the CDR3 is TGTGCCAGCAGCTTAGGAAGGACTAGCGGGGGGGACAATGAGCAGTTCTTC. It is translated as CASSLGRTSGGDNEQFF. The chain recombines TRBV7-2 with TRBJ2-1, with 15 bases fitting TRBD2. The V segment lost 1 base and the J segment 5 bases; nucleotides outside the gene matches: 3. Germline V gene lookup returns CDR1 SGHTA and CDR2 FQGNSA. CDR3 size: 17 residues.

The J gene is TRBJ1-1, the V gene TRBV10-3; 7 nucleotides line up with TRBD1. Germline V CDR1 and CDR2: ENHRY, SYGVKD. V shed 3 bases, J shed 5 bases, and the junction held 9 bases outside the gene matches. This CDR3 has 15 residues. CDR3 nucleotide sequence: TGTGCCATCAGTGAATACGACAGGGTTACTACTGAAGCTTTCTTT. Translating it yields CAISEYDRVTTEAFF.

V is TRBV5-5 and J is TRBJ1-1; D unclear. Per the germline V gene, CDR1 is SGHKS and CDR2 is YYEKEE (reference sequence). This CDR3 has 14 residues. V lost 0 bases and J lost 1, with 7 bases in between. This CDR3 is CASSLGPTNTEAFF. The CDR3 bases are TGTGCCAGCAGCTTGGGTCCTACGAACACTGAAGCTTTCTTT.

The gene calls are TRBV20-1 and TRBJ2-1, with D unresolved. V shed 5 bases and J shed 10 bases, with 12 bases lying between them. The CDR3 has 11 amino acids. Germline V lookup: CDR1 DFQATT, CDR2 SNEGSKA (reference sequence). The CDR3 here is CSAPRLEEQFF. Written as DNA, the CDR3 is TGCAGTGCTCCCCGACTGGAGGAGCAGTTCTTC.

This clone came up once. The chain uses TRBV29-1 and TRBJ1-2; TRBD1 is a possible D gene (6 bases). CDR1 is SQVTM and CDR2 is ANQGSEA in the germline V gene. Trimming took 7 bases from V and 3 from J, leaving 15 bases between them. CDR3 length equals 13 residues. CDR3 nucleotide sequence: TGCAGCGCCGGAGGGGGTTGGGACTATGGCTACACCTTC. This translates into CSAGGGWDYGYTF. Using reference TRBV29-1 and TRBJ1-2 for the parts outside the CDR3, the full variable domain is SAVISQKPSRDICQRGTSLTIQCQVDSQVTMMFWYRQQPGQSLTLIATANQGSEATYESGFVIDKFPISRPNLTFSTLTVSNMSPEDSSIYLCSAGGGWDYGYTFGSGTRLTVV.

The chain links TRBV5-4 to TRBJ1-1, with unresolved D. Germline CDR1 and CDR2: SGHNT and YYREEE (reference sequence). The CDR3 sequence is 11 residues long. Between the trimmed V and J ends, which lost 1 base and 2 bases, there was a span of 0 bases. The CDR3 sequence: CASSLNTEAFF. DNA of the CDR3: TGTGCCAGCAGCTTGAACACTGAAGCTTTCTTT.

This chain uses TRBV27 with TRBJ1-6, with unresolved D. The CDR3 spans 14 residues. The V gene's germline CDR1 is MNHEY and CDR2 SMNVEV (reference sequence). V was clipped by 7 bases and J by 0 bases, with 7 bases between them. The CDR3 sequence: CASKGVSYNSPLHF. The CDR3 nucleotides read TGTGCCAGCAAGGGCGTCTCCTATAATTCACCCCTCCACTTT.

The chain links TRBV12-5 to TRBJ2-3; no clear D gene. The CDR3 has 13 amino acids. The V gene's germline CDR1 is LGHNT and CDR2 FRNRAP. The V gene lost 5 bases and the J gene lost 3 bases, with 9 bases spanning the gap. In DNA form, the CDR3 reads TGTGCTAGTGGTCTCACGGAGACAGATACGCAGTATTTT. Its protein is CASGLTETDTQYF. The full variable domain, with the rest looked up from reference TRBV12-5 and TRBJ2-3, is DARVTQTPRHKVTEMGQEVTMRCQPILGHNTVFWYRQTMMQGLELLAYFRNRAPLDDSGMPKDRFSAEMPDATLATLKIQPSEPRDSAVYFCASGLTETDTQYFGPGTRLTVL.

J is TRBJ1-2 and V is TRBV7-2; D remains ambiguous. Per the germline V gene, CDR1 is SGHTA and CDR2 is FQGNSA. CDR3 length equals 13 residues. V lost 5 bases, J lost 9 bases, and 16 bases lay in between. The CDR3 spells CASSQGIGMSYTF. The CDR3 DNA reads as TGTGCCAGCAGCCAAGGTATAGGGATGAGCTACACCTTC.

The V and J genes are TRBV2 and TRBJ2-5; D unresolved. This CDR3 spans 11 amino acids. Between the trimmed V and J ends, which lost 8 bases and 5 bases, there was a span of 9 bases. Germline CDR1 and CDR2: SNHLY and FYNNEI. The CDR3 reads CASGLWETQYF. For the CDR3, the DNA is TGTGCCAGCGGCCTCTGGGAGACCCAGTACTTC.

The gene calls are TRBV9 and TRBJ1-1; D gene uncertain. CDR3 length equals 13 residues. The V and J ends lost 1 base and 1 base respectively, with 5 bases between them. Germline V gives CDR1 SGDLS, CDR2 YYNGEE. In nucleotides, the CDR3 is TGTGCCAGCAGCGTAATGGGGAACACTGAAGCTTTCTTT. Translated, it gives CASSVMGNTEAFF.

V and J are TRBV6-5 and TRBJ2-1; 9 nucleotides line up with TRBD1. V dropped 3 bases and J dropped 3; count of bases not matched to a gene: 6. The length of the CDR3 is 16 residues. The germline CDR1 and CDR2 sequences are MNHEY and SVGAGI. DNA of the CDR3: TGTGCCAGCAGTTATCGGAGGACAGGGGTCTACAATGAGCAGTTCTTC. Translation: CASSYRRTGVYNEQFF.

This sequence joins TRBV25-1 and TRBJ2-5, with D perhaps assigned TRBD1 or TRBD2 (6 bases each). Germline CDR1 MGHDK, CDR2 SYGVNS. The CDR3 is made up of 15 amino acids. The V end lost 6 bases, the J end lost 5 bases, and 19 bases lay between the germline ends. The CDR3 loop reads CASSPGILGGETQYF. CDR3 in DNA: TGTGCCAGCAGCCCTGGGATACTAGGGGGGGAGACCCAGTACTTC.

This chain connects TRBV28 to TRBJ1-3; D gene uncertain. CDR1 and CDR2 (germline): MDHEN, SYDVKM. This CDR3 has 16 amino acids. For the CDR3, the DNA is TGTGCTTCCACGGGGTCAACAGCCCATTCTGGAAACACCATATATTTT. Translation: CASTGSTAHSGNTIYF.

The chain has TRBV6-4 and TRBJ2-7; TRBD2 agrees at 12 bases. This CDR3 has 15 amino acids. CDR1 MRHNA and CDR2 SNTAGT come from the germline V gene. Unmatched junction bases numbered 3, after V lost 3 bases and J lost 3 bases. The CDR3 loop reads CASSDLAGGGYEQYF. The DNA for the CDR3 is TGTGCCAGCAGTGATCTAGCGGGGGGGGGCTACGAGCAGTACTTC.